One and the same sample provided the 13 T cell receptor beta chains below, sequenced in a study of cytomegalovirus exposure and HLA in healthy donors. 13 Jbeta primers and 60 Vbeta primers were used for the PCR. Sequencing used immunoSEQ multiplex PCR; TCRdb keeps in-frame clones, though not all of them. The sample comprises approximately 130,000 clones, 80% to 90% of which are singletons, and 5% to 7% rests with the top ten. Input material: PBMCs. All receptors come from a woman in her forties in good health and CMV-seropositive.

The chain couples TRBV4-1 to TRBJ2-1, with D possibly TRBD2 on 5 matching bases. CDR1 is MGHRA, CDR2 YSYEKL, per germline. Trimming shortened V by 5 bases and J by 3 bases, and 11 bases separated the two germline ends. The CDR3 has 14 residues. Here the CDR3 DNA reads TGCGCCAGCAGCTCTCTCACTAGCTACAATGAGCAGTTCTTC. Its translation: CASSSLTSYNEQFF.

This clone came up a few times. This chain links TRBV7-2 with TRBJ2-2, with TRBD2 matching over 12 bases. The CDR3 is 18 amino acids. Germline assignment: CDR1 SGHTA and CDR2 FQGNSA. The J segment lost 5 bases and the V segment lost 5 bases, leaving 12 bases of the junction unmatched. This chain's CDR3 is CASSLRTSGTTRTGELFF. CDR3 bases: TGTGCCAGCAGCCTCCGGACTAGCGGGACGACACGGACCGGGGAGCTGTTTTTT.

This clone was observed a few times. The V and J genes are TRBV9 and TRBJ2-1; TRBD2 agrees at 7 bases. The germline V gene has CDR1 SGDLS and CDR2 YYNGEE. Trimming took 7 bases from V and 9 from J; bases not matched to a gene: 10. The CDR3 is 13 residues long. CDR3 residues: CASGAGVLGEQFF. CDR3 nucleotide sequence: TGTGCCAGCGGGGCGGGAGTGTTGGGTGAGCAGTTCTTC.

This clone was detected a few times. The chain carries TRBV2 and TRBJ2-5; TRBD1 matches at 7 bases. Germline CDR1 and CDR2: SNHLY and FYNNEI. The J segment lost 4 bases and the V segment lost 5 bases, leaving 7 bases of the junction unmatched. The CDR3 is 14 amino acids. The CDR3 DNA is TGTGCCAGCAGTAGCACAGGGGTCGTAGAGACCCAGTACTTC. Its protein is CASSSTGVVETQYF.

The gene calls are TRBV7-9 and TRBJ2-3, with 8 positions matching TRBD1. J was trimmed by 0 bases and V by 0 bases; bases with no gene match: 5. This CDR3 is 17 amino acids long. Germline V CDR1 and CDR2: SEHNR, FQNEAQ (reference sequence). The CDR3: CASSLALGQGSTDTQYF. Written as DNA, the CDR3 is TGTGCCAGCAGCTTAGCCCTAGGACAGGGAAGCACAGATACGCAGTATTTT.

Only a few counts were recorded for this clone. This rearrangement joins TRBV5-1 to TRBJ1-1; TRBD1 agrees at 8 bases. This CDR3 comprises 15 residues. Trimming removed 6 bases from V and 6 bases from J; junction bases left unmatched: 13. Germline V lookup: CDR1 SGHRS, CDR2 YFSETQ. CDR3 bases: TGCGCCAGCACTAGACAGGGGATAGGGGTCGCTGAAGCTTTCTTT. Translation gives CASTRQGIGVAEAFF.

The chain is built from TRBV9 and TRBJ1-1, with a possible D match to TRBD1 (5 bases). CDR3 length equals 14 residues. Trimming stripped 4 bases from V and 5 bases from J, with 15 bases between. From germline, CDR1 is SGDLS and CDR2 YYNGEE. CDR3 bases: TGTGCCAGCAGCTACCCGGACGGGGGGACTGAAGCTTTCTTT. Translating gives CASSYPDGGTEAFF.

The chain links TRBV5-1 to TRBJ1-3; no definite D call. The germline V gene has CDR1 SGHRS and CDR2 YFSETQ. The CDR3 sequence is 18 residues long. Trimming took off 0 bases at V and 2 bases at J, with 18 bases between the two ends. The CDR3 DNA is TGCGCCAGCAGCTTGGCCCCGACACGGATAGACCCTGGAAACACCATATATTTT. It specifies CASSLAPTRIDPGNTIYF.

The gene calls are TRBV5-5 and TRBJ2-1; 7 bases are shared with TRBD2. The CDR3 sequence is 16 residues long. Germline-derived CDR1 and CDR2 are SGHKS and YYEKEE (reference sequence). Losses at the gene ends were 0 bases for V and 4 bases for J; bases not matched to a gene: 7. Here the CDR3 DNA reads TGTGCCAGCAGCTTGGCTATTTCGGGAGGATACAATGAGCAGTTCTTC. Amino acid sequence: CASSLAISGGYNEQFF.

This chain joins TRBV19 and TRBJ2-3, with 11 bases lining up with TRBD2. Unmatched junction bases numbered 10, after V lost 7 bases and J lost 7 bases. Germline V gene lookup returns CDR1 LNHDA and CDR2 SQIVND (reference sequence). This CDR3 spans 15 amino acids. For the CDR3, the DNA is TGTGCCAGTAAAGGAACTAGCGGGAGTGGGAATACGCAGTATTTT. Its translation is CASKGTSGSGNTQYF.

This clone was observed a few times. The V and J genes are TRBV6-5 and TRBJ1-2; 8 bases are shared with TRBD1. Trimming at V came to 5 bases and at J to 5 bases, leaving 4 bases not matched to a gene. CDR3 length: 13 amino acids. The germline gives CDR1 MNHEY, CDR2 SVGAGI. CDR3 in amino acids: CASSAGTGYGYTF. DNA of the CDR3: TGTGCCAGCAGTGCCGGGACAGGATATGGCTACACCTTC.

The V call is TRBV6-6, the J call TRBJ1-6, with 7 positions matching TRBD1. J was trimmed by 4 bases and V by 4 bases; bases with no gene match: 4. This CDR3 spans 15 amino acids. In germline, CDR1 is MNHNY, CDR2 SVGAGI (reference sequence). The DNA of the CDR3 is TGTGCCAGCAGTTGGCAGGGGGGATATAATTCACCCCTCCACTTT. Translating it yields CASSWQGGYNSPLHF.

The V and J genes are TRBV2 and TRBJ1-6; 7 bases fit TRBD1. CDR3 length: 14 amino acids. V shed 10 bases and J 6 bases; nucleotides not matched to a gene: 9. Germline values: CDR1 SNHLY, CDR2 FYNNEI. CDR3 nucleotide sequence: TGTGCCATCCTTGCCGGGACAGTTAATTCACCCCTCCACTTT. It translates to CAILAGTVNSPLHF. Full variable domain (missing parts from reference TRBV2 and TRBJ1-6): EPEVTQTPSHQVTQMGQEVILRCVPISNHLYFYWYRQILGQKVEFLVSFYNNEISEKSEIFDDQFSVERPDGSNFTLKIRSTKLEDSAMYFCAILAGTVNSPLHFGNGTRLTVT.